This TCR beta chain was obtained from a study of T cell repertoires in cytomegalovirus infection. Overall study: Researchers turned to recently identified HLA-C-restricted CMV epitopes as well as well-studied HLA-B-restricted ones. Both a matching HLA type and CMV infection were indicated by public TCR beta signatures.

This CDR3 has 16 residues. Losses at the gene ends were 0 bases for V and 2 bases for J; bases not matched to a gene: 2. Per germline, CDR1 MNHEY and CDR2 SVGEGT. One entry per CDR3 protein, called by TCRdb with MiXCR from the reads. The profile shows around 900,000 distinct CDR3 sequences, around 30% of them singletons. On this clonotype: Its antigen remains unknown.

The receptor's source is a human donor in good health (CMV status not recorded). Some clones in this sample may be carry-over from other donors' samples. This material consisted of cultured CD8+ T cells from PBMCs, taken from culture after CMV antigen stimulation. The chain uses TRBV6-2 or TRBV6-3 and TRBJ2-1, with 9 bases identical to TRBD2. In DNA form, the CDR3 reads TGTGCCAGCAGTTACTCAGCGGGGGGTACCTACAATGAGCAGTTCTTC. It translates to CASSYSAGGTYNEQFF.